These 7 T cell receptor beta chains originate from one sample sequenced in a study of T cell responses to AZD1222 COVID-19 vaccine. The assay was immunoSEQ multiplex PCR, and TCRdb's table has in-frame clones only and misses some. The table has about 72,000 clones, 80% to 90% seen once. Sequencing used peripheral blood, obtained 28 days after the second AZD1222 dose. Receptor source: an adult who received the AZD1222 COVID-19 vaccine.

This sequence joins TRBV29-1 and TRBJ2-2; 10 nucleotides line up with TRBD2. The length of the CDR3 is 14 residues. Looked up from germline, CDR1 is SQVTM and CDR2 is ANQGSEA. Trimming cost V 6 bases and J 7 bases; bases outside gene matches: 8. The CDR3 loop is CSVISGRSNGELFF. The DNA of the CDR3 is TGCAGCGTCATTAGCGGGAGGTCTAACGGGGAGCTGTTTTTT.

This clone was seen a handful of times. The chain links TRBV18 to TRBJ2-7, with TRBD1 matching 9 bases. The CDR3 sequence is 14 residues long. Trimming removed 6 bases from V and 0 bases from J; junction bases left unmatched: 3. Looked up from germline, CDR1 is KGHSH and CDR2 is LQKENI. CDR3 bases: TGTGCCAGCTCCGGGACAGGGAGCTCCTACGAGCAGTACTTC. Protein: CASSGTGSSYEQYF.

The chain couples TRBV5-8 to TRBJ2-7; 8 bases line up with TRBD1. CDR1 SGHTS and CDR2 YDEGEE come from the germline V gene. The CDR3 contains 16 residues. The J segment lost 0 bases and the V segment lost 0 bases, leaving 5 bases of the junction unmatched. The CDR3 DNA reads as TGTGCCAGCAGCTTGGGTTACAGGGGGAGCTCCTACGAGCAGTACTTC. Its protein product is CASSLGYRGSSYEQYF.

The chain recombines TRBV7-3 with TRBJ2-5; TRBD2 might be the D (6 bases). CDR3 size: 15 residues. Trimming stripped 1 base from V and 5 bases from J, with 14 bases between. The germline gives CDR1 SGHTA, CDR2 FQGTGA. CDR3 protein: CASSLMGLGYETQYF. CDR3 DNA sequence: TGTGCCAGCAGCTTAATGGGACTCGGTTATGAGACCCAGTACTTC.

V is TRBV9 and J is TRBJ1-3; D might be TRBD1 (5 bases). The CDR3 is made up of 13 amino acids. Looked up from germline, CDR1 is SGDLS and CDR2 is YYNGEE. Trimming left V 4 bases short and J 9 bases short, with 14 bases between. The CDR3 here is CASSPSGGRTIYF. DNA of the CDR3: TGTGCCAGCAGCCCCTCCGGGGGACGCACCATATATTTT.

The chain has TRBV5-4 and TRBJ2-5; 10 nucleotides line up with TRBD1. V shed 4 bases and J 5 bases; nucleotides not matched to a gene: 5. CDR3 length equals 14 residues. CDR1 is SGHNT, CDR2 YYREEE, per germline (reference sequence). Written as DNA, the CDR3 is TGTGCCAGCAGCCGGGACAGGGGATCGGAGACCCAGTACTTC. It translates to CASSRDRGSETQYF.

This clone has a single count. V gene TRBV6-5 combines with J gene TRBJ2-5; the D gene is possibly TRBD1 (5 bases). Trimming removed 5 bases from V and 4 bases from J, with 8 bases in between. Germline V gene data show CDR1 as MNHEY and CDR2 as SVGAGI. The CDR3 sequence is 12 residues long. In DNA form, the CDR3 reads TGTGCCAGCAGTCAGGGAATAGAGACCCAGTACTTC. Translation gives CASSQGIETQYF.